Included here is one TCR beta chain sequence, with context. Its antigen target is currently unknown. Base-call qualities are not available, and no considerably larger clone is one nucleotide away. This entry is derived from a study of regulatory and conventional T cells in RAG deficiency (dated by TCRdb to the late 2010s). Some background on the complete study: To compare the diversity and composition of the repertoires of Treg, conventional CD4+ and CD8+ T cells between RAG-deficient patients and healthy controls, the study applied high-throughput TCR beta sequencing.

Study-wide findings and limitations: Shorter CDR3 lengths were found in all patient T-cell subsets, and >75% Treg-Tconv repertoire overlap at nucleotide and amino acid level was observed in Omenn syndrome patients. For some subjects, some analyses of T-cell subsets were not performed. Unique TCR beta sequences from Treg cells were around 90-fold fewer in Omenn syndrome and CID/AS patients than controls, versus roughly 10-fold for other subsets. In Omenn syndrome patients, sorted CD25-high CD127-low cells may represent peripherally activated cells rather than bona fide Treg cells. Compared with control T-cell subpopulations, the RAG-deficient patients had markedly lower Shannon entropy and higher Simpson indices.

Library prep was done by the immunoSEQ multiplex PCR assay. Genomic DNA from the sorted T-cell subsets was used to amplify and sequence rearranged TCR beta chain products. Per the authors' processing: Repertoire diversity of productive TCR beta rearrangements was quantified using Shannon entropy and Simpson indices. To assess clonal expansion, the frequencies of the 100 most abundant productive TCR beta clonotypes were added up as a share of total reads. The TRB repertoires were scored with a self-reactivity index that is based on amino acid usage at CDR3beta positions 6 and 7. Repertoire analyses used two-way ANOVA; flow cytometric analyses used Student t or Mann-Whitney tests. TCRdb's version of the immuneACCESS table is confined to in-frame rearrangements and falls short of the full clone set. An unresolved V gene accounts for under half of the shortfall where checked; the remainder is of unknown origin. That table is the source of V, J and clone size, and D and trimming were worked out from the DNA. The sample yields about 29,000 clones; nearly 95% were counted once. Jointly, the top ten make up 0.15% to 0.2% of the sample.

Before genomic DNA was extracted, conventional CD4+ T cells were isolated from blood as CD25-low CD127-high cells. Several healthy control donors were used as the comparison group for repertoire analyses. The germline V gene yields SGDLS for CDR1 and YYNGEE for CDR2. The CDR3 spans 11 residues, from the cysteine through the phenylalanine. Only CDR3 DNA is held: 33 bases, read in frame from base 1. The V and J ends are trimmed by 3 bases and 10 bases, leaving 10 bases between them. These same data were also listed under a study on regulatory T cells. The second paper further reports: The multiplex PCR relied on 52 forward TRBV primers and 13 reverse TRBJ primers, and amplification bias was corrected through assay-based and computational methods. Repertoires from patients had restricted unique TRB V-J pairs and skewed V and J gene usage, with the strongest effect in regulatory T cells. Between CD3G-deficient patients and healthy controls, the study compared T-cell receptor beta repertoires in sorted regulatory T cells, conventional CD4+ T cells and CD8+ T cells. Peripheral blood mononuclear cells were isolated by Ficoll density separation. Rearranged TRB loci were amplified from genomic DNA by multiplex PCR within the immunoSEQ assay. Sequencing of the TRB amplicons was done on an Illumina HiSeq platform. Raw sequences were error-filtered and aligned to reference gene sequences by custom algorithms, then analyzed with the immunoSEQ online tools. Frequencies of productive and nonproductive TRB rearrangements were assessed among unique sequences as well as among total sequences. For group comparisons, t tests, Mann-Whitney tests or two-way ANOVA were performed in Prism software.

The TCR comes from a human donor in good health. The rearranged segments are TRBV9 and TRBJ1-2; TRBD1 is possibly the D segment (5 matching bases). The specimen was CD25- CD4+ T cells sorted from blood. The encoded CDR3 is CASSGRGFYTF. DNA sequence: TGTGCCAGCAGCGGCCGGGGGTTCTACACCTTC.